The present entry profiles one T cell receptor beta chain with its context. This clonotype was seen a handful of times. Its antigen remains unidentified. Nothing much larger sits one base from this clone, and base qualities are not available. The source of the sample is a study of post-analysis software for immune sequencing data (dated by TCRdb to about 2015). Broadly, across the study: The recorded disease courses included relapsing-remitting, secondary progressive and progressive-relapsing multiple sclerosis, and some patients had no subtype annotation. Patient repertoires were compared against about a dozen previously published healthy control repertoires from donors aged about 6 to 28 years. A subset of samples was prepared in parallel using single-end sample barcoding, then pooled and co-amplified after Illumina adapter ligation.

The paper as a whole reports these results and caveats: Compared with controls, multiple sclerosis patients had significantly lower normalized Chao1 diversity, a finding suggesting substantial peripheral T-cell clonal expansion. Direct clustering with F measure revealed strong co-clustering of samples prepared in the same batch, which led to a batch-effect correction. The control group was slightly older than the multiple sclerosis patient group.

To demonstrate the VDJtools post-analysis software, TCR beta repertoires were profiled from the peripheral blood of 10 to 15 young patients with multiple sclerosis. The patients with multiple sclerosis were children and adolescents between about 6 and 16 years of age. Preparation of the library involved PCR. Sequencing relied on an Illumina HiSeq 2500. To reduce PCR and sequencing biases, unique molecular identifiers were built into the TCR beta cDNA libraries. Per 1 to 10 million input T cells, roughly 0.5 million cDNA molecules were obtained, such that each molecule approximated one T cell. The patient libraries were prepared and sequenced using the same protocol as the earlier healthy control dataset. Samples belonging to the same batch were prepared together, multiplexed and sequenced on a shared HiSeq lane. In the original analysis: MIGEC handled the raw barcoded reads, throwing out single-read molecular identifier groups before consensus assembly and CDR3 extraction. VDJtools was used for post-analysis of the clonotype tables, with diversity normalized by down-sampling every dataset to the smallest sample size. In repertoire overlap clustering, CDR3 amino acid sequences, but not nucleotide sequences, were matched to correct batch-related cross-sample contamination. TCRdb took the public reads, trimmed them with fastp at Q25, ran MiXCR for clone calling and kept in-frame beta chains. Rows are combined by CDR3 protein, so each entry shows the most common genes and DNA. The V and J calls were determined by TCRdb, not by the authors. This sample gives hundreds of thousands of distinct CDR3 sequences in total; around 37% of them show up just once. About an eighth of the sample rests with the top ten.

Source material: blood. This clonotype was sampled from a girl between 5 and 17 years old with multiple sclerosis.

The DNA sequence is TGCAGCGTTGAAGGGGACAGCGGGTTCTCCTACGAGCAGTACTTC. Translated, it gives CSVEGDSGFSYEQYF. This sequence uses TRBV29-1 and TRBJ2-7; D gene: possibly TRBD1, on 7 matching bases. The CDR3 sequence holds 15 residues, the cysteine and phenylalanine included. Only the CDR3 portion is preserved as DNA: 45 bases, with reading frame beginning at the first base. The germline V gene gives CDR1 as SQVTM and CDR2 as ANQGSEA. The V and J ends are trimmed by 1 base and 0 bases, leaving 13 bases between them.